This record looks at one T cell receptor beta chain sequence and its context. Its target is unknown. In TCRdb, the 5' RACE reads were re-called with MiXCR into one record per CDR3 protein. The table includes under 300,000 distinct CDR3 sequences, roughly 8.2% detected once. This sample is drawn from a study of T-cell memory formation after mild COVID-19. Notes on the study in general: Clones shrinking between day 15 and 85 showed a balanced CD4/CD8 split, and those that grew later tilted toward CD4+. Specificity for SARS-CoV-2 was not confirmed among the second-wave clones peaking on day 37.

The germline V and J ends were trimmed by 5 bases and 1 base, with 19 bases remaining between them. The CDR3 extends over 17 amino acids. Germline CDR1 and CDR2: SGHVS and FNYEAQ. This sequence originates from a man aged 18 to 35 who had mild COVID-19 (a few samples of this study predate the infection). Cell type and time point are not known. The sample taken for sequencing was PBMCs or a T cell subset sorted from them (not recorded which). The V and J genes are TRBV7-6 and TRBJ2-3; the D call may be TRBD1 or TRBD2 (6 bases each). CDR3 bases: TGTGCCAGCAGCCCATGGGGGGCCATGCGTGGCACAGATACGCAGTATTTT. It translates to CASSPWGAMRGTDTQYF.